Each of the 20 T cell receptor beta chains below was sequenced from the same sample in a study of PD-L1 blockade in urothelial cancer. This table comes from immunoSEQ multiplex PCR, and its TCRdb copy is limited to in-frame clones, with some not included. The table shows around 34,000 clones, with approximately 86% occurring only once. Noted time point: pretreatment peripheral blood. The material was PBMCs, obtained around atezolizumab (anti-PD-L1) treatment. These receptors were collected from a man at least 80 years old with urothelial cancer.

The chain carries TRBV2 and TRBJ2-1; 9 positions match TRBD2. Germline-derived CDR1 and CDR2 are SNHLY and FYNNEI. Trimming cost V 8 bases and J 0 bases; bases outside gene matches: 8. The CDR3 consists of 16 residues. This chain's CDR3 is CASSAGGKSSYNEQFF. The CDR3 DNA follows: TGTGCCAGCTCTGCGGGGGGGAAGAGCTCCTACAATGAGCAGTTCTTC.

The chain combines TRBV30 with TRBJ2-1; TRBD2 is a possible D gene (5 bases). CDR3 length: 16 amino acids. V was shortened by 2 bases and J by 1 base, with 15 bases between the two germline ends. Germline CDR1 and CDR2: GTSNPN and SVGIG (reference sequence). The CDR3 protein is CAWSRSQRRSYNEQFF. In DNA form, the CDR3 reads TGTGCCTGGAGTCGCTCGCAACGGAGGTCCTACAATGAGCAGTTCTTC. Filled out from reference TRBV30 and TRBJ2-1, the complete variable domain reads SQTIHQWPATLVQPVGSPLSLECTVEGTSNPNLYWYRQAAGRGLQLLFYSVGIGQISSEVPQNLSASRPQDRQFILSSKKLLLSDSGFYLCAWSRSQRRSYNEQFFGPGTRLTVL.

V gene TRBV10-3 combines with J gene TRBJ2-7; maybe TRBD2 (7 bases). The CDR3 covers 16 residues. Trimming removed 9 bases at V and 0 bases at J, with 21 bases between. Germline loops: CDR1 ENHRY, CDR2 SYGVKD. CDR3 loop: CAIVVSWGGRSYEQYF. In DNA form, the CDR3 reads TGTGCCATTGTCGTCTCTTGGGGGGGGCGCTCCTACGAGCAGTACTTC.

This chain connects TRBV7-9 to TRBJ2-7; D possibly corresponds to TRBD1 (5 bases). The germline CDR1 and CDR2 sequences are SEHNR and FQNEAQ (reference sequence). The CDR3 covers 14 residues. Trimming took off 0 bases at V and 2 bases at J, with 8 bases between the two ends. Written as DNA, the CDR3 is TGTGCCAGCAGCTTAGCTGACAGCCCCTACGAGCAGTACTTC. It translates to CASSLADSPYEQYF.

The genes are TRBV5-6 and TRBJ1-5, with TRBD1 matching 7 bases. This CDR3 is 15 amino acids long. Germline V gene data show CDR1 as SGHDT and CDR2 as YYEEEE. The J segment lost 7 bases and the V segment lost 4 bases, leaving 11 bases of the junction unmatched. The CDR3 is CASSRKDRSRQPQHF. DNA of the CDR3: TGTGCCAGCAGCCGTAAGGACAGGAGCCGGCAGCCCCAGCATTTT.

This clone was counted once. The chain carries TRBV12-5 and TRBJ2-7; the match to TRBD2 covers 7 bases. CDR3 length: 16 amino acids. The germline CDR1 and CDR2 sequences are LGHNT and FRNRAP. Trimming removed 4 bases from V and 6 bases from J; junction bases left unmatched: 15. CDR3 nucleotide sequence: TGTGCTAGTGGTTCCCCCCGCGGACTAGTATCTTCCGAGCAGTACTTC. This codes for CASGSPRGLVSSEQYF.

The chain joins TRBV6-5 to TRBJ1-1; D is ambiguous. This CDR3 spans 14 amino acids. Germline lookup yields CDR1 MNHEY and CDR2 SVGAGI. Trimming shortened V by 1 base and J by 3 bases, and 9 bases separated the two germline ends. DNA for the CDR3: TGTGCCAGCAGTTACTACGCGGGATACACTGAAGCTTTCTTT. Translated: CASSYYAGYTEAFF.

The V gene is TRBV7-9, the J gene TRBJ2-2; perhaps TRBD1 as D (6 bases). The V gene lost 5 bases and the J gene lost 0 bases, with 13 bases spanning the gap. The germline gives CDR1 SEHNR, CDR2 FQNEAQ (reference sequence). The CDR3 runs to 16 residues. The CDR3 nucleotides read TGTGCCAGCAGCCCTCGGACAGCCGCGAACACCGGGGAGCTGTTTTTT. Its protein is CASSPRTAANTGELFF. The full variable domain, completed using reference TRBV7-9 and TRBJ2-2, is DTGVSQNPRHKITKRGQNVTFRCDPISEHNRLYWYRQTLGQGPEFLTYFQNEAQLEKSRLLSDRFSAERPKGSFSTLEIQRTEQGDSAMYLCASSPRTAANTGELFFGEGSRLTVL.

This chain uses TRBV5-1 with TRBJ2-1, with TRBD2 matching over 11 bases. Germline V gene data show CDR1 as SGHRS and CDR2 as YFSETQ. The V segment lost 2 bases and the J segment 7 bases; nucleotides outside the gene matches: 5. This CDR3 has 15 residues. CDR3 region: CASSLLAGAGNEQFF. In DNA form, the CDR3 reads TGCGCCAGCAGCTTACTAGCGGGAGCGGGTAATGAGCAGTTCTTC.

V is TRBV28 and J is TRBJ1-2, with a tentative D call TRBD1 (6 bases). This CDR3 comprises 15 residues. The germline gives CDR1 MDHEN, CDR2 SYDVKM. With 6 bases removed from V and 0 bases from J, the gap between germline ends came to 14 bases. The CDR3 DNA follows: TGTGCCAGCAGCGTGGACAGACGAGCTAACTATGGCTACACCTTC. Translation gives CASSVDRRANYGYTF.

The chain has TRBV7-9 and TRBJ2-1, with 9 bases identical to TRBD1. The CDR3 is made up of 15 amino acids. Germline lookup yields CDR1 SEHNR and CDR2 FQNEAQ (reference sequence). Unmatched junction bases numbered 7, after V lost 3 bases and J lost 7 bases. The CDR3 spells CASSFPGQGLNEQFF. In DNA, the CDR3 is TGTGCCAGCAGCTTCCCGGGACAGGGATTGAATGAGCAGTTCTTC.

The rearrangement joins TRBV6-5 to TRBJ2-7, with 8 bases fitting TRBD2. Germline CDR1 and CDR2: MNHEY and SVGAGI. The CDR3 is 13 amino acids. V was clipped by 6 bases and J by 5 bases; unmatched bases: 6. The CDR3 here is CASSLSGSHEQYF. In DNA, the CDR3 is TGTGCCAGCAGCTTGAGCGGGAGCCACGAGCAGTACTTC.

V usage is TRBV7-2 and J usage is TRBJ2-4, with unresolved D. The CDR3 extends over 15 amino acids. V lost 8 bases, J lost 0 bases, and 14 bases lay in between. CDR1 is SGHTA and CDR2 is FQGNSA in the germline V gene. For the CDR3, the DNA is TGTGCCAGCGGGCAGTTACCGCTAGCCAAAAACATTCAGTACTTC. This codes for CASGQLPLAKNIQYF.

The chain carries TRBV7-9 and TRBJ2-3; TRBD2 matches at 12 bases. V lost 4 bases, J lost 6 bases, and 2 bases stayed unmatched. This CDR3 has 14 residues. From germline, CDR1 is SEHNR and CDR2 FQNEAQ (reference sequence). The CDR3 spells CASSWTSGEDTQYF. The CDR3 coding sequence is TGTGCCAGCAGCTGGACTAGCGGGGAGGATACGCAGTATTTT. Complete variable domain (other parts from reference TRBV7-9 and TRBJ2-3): DTGVSQNPRHKITKRGQNVTFRCDPISEHNRLYWYRQTLGQGPEFLTYFQNEAQLEKSRLLSDRFSAERPKGSFSTLEIQRTEQGDSAMYLCASSWTSGEDTQYFGPGTRLTVL.

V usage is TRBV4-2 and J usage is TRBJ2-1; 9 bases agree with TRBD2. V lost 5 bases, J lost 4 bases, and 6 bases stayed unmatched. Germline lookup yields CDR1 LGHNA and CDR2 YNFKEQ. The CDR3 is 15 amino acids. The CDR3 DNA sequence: TGTGCCAGCAGCAAGACTAGCGGTGTTTACAATGAGCAGTTCTTC. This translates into CASSKTSGVYNEQFF.

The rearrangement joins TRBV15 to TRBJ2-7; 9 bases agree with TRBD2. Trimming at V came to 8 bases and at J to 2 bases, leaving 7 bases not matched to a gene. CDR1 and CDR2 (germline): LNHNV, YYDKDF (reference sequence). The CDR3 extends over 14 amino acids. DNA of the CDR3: TGTGCCACCGGGCTAGCGGGACTACCCTACGAGCAGTACTTC. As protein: CATGLAGLPYEQYF.

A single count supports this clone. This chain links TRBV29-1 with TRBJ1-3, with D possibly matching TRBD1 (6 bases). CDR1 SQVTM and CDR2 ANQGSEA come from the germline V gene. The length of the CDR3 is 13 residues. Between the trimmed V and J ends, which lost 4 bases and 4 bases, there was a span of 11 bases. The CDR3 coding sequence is TGCAGCGTTGCAGGGGTGGAAGGAAACACCATATATTTT. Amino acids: CSVAGVEGNTIYF.

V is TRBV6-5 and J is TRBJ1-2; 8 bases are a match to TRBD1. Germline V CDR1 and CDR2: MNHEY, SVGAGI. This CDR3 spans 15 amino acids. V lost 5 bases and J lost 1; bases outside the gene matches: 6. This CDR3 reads CASSATGAYNYGYTF. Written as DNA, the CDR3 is TGTGCCAGCAGTGCGACAGGGGCTTATAACTATGGCTACACCTTC.

CDR3 in DNA: TGTGCCAGCAGTAGGGACAGGGGCTCCAATGGTGGCTACACCTTC. Protein product: CASSRDRGSNGGYTF. The chain couples TRBV2 to TRBJ1-2; 10 nucleotides align to TRBD1. CDR1 is SNHLY and CDR2 is FYNNEI in the germline V gene. The CDR3 is made up of 15 amino acids. J lost 7 bases, V lost 5 bases, and 10 bases had no gene match.

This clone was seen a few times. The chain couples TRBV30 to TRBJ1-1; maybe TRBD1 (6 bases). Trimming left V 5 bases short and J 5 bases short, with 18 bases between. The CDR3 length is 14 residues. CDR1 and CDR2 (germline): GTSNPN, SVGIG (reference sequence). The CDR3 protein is CAWEAGGRRTEAFF. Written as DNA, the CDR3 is TGTGCCTGGGAAGCCGGGGGGCGAAGAACTGAAGCTTTCTTT.